These 2 T cell receptor beta chains were sequenced from one sample in a study of blood T cell repertoires in COVID-19. The table came from immunoSEQ multiplex PCR; TCRdb's copy has only in-frame clones and leaves some out. Of 150,000 to 200,000 clones listed, 88% are singletons. Sequencing was carried out using peripheral blood. The receptors were gathered from a man aged 55 to 69 with acute or convalescent COVID-19.

This chain connects TRBV10-3 to TRBJ2-1; 8 nucleotides agree with TRBD2. V gave up 5 bases and J gave up 8 bases; unmatched junction bases: 5. Germline values: CDR1 ENHRY, CDR2 SYGVKD. CDR3 length: 13 residues. In nucleotides, the CDR3 is TGTGCCATCAGTCCCGGGGGGGGAGATGAGCAGTTCTTC. This translates into CAISPGGGDEQFF.

V is TRBV19 and J is TRBJ2-7; 9 nucleotides match TRBD1. CDR3 length: 17 residues. The germline CDR1 and CDR2 sequences are LNHDA and SQIVND (reference sequence). The V segment lost 3 bases and the J segment 5 bases; nucleotides outside the gene matches: 14. The CDR3 region has the DNA TGTGCCAGTAGTATTATCCGGGACAGGGAAAAATCCCACGAGCAGTACGTC. Its translation is CASSIIRDREKSHEQYV.